The T cell receptor beta chain under discussion was sequenced for a study of beta chain features in type 1 diabetes. CDR1 and CDR2 (germline): GTSNPN, SVGIG (reference sequence). Trimming left V 0 bases short and J 4 bases short, with 10 bases between. The CDR3 loop spans 13 amino acids. Whole-study findings and limits: For Type 1 diabetes patients, all four CD4+ subsets carried TCRB CDR3s that were moderately but significantly shorter.

Investigators reverse transcribed all isolated RNA, so they sequenced expressed TCRB transcripts. Profiling relied on immunoSEQ multiplex PCR, and the TCRdb table lists in-frame clones only, not all of them. The sample carries around 150,000 clones, about 9% recorded once. In regard to this clone: Its antigen remains unidentified.

Heparinised blood was drawn once per donor, averaging approximately 100 mL. Sequenced input: central memory CD4+ T cells from blood. The J gene is TRBJ2-7, the V gene TRBV30; TRBD1 might be the D (5 bases). This TCR came from a woman in her twenties or thirties with type 1 diabetes. The CDR3: CAWSVGVGYEQYF. Here the CDR3 DNA reads TGTGCCTGGAGTGTAGGGGTTGGTTACGAGCAGTACTTC.